Shown below are 7 T cell receptor beta chains from a single sample sequenced in a study of regulatory T cells in long-lasting Graves disease. Time point meaning: persistent/refractory GD, antithyroid drugs over 5 years with positive TRAb. PBMC-derived RNA was used for the TCR library. With iRepertoire HTBI primers and Arm-PCR of CDR3 regions, TCR beta libraries were built. Via MiXCR, TCRdb re-called the multiplex PCR reads, giving one row per CDR3 protein. The data contain about 430,000 distinct CDR3 sequences, around a fifth of them singletons. The material sequenced was peripheral blood mononuclear cells (PBMCs), taken when the disease was refractory, from a patient treated with antithyroid drugs. Source of these receptors: a female donor with Graves disease.

This clonotype was recorded a few times. This chain uses TRBV7-9 with TRBJ2-7, with D perhaps matching TRBD2 (5 bases). Trimming removed 3 bases from V and 3 bases from J, with 15 bases in between. Germline CDR1 and CDR2: SEHNR and FQNEAQ (reference sequence). The CDR3 runs 15 residues. CDR3 bases: TGTGCCAGCAGCTTCTTAGGAGGATCAGGCTACGAGCAGTACTTC. As protein: CASSFLGGSGYEQYF.

On this clonotype: This sequence may be a read error, since a much larger clone differs from it by one base. J is TRBJ2-5 and V is TRBV12-3 or TRBV12-4; D gene ambiguous. The germline V and J ends were trimmed by 6 bases and 5 bases, with 16 bases remaining between them. This CDR3 is 14 amino acids long. The CDR3 coding sequence is TGTGCCAGCAGCATTGATACCGGCCTCGAGACCCAGTACTTC. It encodes CASSIDTGLETQYF.

In its sample, this clonotype was seen many times. The chain carries TRBV27 and TRBJ1-6; tentative D call: TRBD1 (5 bases). Between the trimmed V and J ends, which lost 5 bases and 0 bases, there was a span of 20 bases. Germline lookup yields CDR1 MNHEY and CDR2 SMNVEV (reference sequence). The CDR3 loop spans 19 amino acids. The CDR3 is CASSPKSWGTSSYNSPLHF. The CDR3 bases are TGTGCCAGCAGTCCGAAATCATGGGGGACCAGCTCCTATAATTCACCCCTCCACTTT.

The table lists this clonotype with many counts. The CDR3 sequence: CASTLGTSGNEQYF. Written as DNA, the CDR3 is TGTGCCAGCACCCTGGGGACTAGCGGGAACGAGCAGTACTTC. J is TRBJ2-7 and V is TRBV12-3 or TRBV12-4, with 13 bases lining up with TRBD2. With 7 bases clipped from V and 5 bases from J, the junction kept 5 bases outside the gene matches. The CDR3 consists of 14 residues.

This clonotype was counted many times. One end of the junction is discordant with germline, which a read error may explain. This rearrangement joins TRBV7-9 to TRBJ2-7, with D perhaps matching TRBD2 (5 bases). Germline V lookup: CDR1 SEHNR, CDR2 FQNEAQ (reference sequence). The CDR3 covers 14 residues. CDR3 sequence: CASSLGAGSYEQYF. The CDR3 region has the DNA TGCGCCAGCAGCTTGGGAGCAGGCTCCTACGAGCAGTACTTC.

Only a few counts were recorded for this clonotype. V usage is TRBV7-2 and J usage is TRBJ2-4; 12 nucleotides agree with TRBD1. From germline, CDR1 is SGHTA and CDR2 FQGNSA. CDR3 length equals 16 residues. Trimming at V came to 2 bases and at J to 6 bases, leaving 5 bases not matched to a gene. CDR3 coding DNA: TGTGCCAGCAGCTTAACCGGGACAGGGGGCTTAAACATTCAGTACTTC. Protein: CASSLTGTGGLNIQYF.

This chain links TRBV27 with TRBJ2-1; 12 bases are a match to TRBD2. The CDR3 length is 14 residues. Trimming at V came to 10 bases and at J to 7 bases, leaving 8 bases not matched to a gene. Germline assignment: CDR1 MNHEY and CDR2 SMNVEV (reference sequence). DNA for the CDR3: TGTGCCACCTCTAGCGGGAGGGCCGCTAATGAGCAGTTCTTC. It translates to CATSSGRAANEQFF.